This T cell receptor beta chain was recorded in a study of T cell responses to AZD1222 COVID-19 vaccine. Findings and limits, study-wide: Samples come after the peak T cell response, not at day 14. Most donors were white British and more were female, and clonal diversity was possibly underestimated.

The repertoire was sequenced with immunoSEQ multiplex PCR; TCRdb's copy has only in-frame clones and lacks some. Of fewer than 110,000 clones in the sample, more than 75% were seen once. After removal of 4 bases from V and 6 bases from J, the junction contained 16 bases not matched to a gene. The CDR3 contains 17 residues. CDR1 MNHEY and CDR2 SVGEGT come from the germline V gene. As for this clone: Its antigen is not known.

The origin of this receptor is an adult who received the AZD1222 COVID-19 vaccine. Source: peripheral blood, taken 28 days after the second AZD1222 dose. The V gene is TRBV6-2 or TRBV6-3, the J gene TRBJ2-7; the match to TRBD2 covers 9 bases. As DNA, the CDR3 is TGTGCCAGCAGTTCCTGGCGGCGGGCGGGAGGGCCCCGCGAGCAGTACTTC. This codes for CASSSWRRAGGPREQYF.